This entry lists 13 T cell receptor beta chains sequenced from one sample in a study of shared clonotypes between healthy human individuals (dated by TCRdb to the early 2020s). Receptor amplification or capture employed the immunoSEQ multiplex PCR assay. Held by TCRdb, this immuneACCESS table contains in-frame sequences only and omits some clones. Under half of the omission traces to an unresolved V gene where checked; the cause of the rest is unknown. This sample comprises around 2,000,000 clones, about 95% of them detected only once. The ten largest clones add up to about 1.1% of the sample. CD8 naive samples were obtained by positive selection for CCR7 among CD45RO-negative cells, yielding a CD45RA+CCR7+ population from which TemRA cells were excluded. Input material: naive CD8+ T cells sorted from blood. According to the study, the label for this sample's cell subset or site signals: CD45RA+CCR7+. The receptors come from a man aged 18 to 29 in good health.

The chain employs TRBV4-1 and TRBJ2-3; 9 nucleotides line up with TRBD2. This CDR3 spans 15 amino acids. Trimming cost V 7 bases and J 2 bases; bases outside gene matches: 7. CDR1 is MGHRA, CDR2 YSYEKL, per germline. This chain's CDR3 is CASTSRLAVTDTQYF. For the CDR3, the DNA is TGCGCCAGCACTTCCCGACTAGCGGTCACAGATACGCAGTATTTT.

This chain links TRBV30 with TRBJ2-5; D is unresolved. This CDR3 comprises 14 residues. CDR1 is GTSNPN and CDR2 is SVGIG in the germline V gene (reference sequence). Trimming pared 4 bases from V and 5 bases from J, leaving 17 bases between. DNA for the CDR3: TGTGCCTGGACCACTTCTTCACATTGGGAGACCCAGTACTTC. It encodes CAWTTSSHWETQYF. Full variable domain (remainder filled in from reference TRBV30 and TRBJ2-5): SQTIHQWPATLVQPVGSPLSLECTVEGTSNPNLYWYRQAAGRGLQLLFYSVGIGQISSEVPQNLSASRPQDRQFILSSKKLLLSDSGFYLCAWTTSSHWETQYFGPGTRLLVL.

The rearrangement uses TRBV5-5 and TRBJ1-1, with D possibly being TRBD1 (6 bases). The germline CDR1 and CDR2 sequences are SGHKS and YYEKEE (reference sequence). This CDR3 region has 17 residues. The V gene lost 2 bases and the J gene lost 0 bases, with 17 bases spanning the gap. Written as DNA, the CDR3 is TGTGCCAGCAGCTTAGGGGGTGTTTTACTAATGAACACTGAAGCTTTCTTT. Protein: CASSLGGVLLMNTEAFF.

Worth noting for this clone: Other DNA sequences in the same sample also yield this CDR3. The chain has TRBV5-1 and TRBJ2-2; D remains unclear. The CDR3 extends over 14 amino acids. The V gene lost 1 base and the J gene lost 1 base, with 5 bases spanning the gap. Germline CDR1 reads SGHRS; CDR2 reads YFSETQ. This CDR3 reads CASSLPGNTGELFF. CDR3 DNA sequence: TGCGCCAGCAGCTTGCCAGGGAACACCGGGGAGCTGTTTTTT. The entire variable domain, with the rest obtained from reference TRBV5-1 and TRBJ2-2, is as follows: KAGVTQTPRYLIKTRGQQVTLSCSPISGHRSVSWYQQTPGQGLQFLFEYFSETQRNKGNFPGRFSGRQFSNSRSEMNVSTLELGDSALYLCASSLPGNTGELFFGEGSRLTVL.

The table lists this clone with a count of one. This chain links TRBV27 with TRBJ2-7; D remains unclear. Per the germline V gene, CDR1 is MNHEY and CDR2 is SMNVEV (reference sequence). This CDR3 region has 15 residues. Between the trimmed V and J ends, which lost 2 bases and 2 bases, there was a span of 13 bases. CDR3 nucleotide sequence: TGTGCCAGCAGTTTAAAGGCACACAACGCCTACGAGCAGTACTTC. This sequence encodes CASSLKAHNAYEQYF.

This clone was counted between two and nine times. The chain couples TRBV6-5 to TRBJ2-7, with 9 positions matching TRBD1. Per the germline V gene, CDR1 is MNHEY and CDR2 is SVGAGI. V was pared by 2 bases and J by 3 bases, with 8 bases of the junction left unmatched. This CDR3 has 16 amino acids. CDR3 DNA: TGTGCCAGCAGTTACGTGGGACAGGGAGAAAACTACGAGCAGTACTTC. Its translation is CASSYVGQGENYEQYF.

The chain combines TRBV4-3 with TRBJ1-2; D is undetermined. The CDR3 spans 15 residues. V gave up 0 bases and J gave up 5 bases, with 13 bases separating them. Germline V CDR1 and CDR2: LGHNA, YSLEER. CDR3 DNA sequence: TGCGCCAGCAGCCAAGAGCATCCGGGGTGGTATGGCTACACCTTC. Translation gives CASSQEHPGWYGYTF.

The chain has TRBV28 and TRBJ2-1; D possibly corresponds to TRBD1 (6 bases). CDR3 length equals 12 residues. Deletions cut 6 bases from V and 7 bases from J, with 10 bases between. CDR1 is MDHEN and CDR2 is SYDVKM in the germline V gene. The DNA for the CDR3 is TGTGCCAGCAGCCAGGGGTTAAATGAGCAGTTCTTC. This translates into CASSQGLNEQFF.

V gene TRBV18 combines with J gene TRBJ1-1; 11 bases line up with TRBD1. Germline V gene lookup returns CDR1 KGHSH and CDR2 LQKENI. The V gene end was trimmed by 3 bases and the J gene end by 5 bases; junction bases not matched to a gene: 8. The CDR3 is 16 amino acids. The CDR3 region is CASSPTGTGGGTEAFF. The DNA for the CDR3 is TGTGCCAGCTCACCCACCGGGACAGGGGGTGGAACTGAAGCTTTCTTT.

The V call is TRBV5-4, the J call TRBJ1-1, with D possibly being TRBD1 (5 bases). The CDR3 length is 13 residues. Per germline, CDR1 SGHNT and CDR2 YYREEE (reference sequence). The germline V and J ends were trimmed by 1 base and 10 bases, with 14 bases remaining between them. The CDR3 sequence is CASSLSGGSGAFF. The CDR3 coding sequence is TGTGCCAGCAGCTTGAGCGGGGGATCGGGAGCTTTCTTT.

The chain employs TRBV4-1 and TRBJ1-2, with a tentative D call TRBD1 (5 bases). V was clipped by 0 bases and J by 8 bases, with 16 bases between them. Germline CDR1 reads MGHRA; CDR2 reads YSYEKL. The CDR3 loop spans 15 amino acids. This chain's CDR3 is CASSQEFVGPEGYTF. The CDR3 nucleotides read TGCGCCAGCAGCCAAGAATTTGTGGGGCCAGAGGGCTACACCTTC.

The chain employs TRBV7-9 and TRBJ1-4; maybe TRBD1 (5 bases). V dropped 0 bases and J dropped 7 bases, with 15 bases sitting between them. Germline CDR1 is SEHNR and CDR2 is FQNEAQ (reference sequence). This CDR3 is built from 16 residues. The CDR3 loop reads CASSLAGREGSEKLFF. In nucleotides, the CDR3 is TGTGCCAGCAGCTTAGCGGGCAGGGAGGGAAGTGAAAAACTGTTTTTT.

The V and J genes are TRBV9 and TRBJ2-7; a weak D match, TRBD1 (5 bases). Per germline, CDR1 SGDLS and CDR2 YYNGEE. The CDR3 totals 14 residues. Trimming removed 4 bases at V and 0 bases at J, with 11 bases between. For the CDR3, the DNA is TGTGCCAGCAGCACTGAAGACAGCTCCTACGAGCAGTACTTC. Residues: CASSTEDSSYEQYF.